This T cell receptor (beta chain) was identified in a study of graft-versus-host responses after intestinal transplantation (dated by TCRdb to 2020 to 2023). Regarding the research as a whole: The transplants that recipients got were multivisceral, liver-intestinal, or isolated intestinal. Anti-thymocyte globulin induction was given to all recipients, followed by maintenance tacrolimus and steroids for 3 to 4 years. After intestinal transplantation, graft-versus-host and host-versus-graft alloreactive T cell clones in the graft, circulation and bone marrow were tracked using bulk TCR-beta CDR3 sequencing. To identify alloreactive clones, pre-transplant mixed lymphocyte reaction products were sequenced and then compared with unstimulated pre-transplant donor and recipient T cells. Of the 20 to 25 intestinal transplant recipients enrolled in the cohort, one of whom was a retransplant, a few patients without pretransplant specimens were excluded. Donor T cell macrochimerism was defined as a peak of at least 4% donor T cells among recipient peripheral blood mononuclear cells. Instead of going to the commercial service, samples from a few later patients were sequenced in-house on an Illumina MiSeq and processed with MiXCR. Study-level results and caveats: GvH clones turned up in recipient bone marrow, with some appearing earlier in ileal mucosa or blood, a pattern consistent with an intestinal mucosal origin. Conclusions were limited by the relatively low number and heterogeneity of intestinal transplant patients. Patients with donor T cell macrochimerism had high GvH to HvG T cell clonal ratios in their allografts. Early after transplant, declines in HvG clones were associated with peak levels of circulating GvH clones.

Remarks on this clone: Its antigen remains unidentified. No base quality values were provided; no much bigger clone lies one nucleotide off.

The library was generated by the immunoSEQ multiplex PCR assay. For most patients, genomic DNA was isolated with the Qiagen DNeasy Blood and Tissue Kit and shipped frozen to Adaptive Biotechnologies for TCR sequencing. Adaptive Biotechnologies carried out high-throughput TCR-beta CDR3 sequencing of genomic DNA for most patients. The study's own analysis went as follows. TCR sequencing data were retrieved from Adaptive's ImmunoSEQ software for around 19 patients, whereas a few other patients were processed with MiXCR and VDJtools. CD4 versus CD8 sorting errors were corrected by removing sequences found in both subsets at a frequency ratio below 5:1. CDR3 nucleotide sequences shared between donor and recipient were removed because their origin could not be assigned. At least 2-fold expansion over unstimulated cells and a minimum CFSE-low frequency of 0.002% (template counts) or 0.001% (read counts) were required for clones to be classified as alloreactive. Clones were considered mappable if detected in sequenced pre-transplant spleen, lymph node, or MLR CFSE-low populations of the donor or recipient. Cumulative frequency of alloreactive clones was calculated as a percentage of all sequences weighted by copy number. TCRdb holds this immuneACCESS table with in-frame rearrangements only. Some clones are missing; in checked studies, unresolved V genes explain under half, and the rest has no known cause. The V and J calls and clone size were taken over from that table, and D and trimming were inferred from the DNA. Across this sample there are 120,000 or so clones, with over 85% seen only once. The ten largest account for 0.4% to 0.55% of the sample.

What the time point label conveys for this sample: cells obtained before transplantation from donor or recipient. CD3+CD4+ and CD3+CD8+ populations were FACS-sorted from unstimulated pre-transplant donor and recipient cells taken from spleen or lymph nodes. This receptor was taken from a human donor who received an intestinal transplant. Material: unstimulated CD8+ T cells sorted from spleen or lymph node cells, obtained before intestinal transplant.

The sequence in DNA is TGTGCCAGTAGTATTGCCTCCCCAGCAGGAGCCTACGAGCAGTACTTC. This gives the protein CASSIASPAGAYEQYF. This chain is built from TRBV19 and TRBJ2-7; the D gene remains uncertain. Reading the germline V gene (reference sequence) gives CDR1 LNHDA and CDR2 SQIVND. The CDR3, cysteine through phenylalanine, is 16 amino acids long. Only the CDR3 DNA is retained, 48 bases long and in frame from the first base. The V end loses 3 bases and the J end loses 2 bases, and a stretch of 17 bases separates them.